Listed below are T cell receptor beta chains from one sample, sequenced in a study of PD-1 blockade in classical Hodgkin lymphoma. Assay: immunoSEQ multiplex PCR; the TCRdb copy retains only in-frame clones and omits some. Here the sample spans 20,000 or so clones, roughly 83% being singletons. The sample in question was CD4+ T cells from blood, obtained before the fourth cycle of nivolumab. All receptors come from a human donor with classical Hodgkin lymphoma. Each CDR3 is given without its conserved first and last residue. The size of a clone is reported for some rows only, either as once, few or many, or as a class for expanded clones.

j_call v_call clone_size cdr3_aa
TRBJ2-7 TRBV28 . ASRDRGPYEQY
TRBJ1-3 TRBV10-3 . ASIRETGNTIY
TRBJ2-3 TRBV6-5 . ASSRGLPSSPGH
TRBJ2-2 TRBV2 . ASSAGLTVTNTGELF
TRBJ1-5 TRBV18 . ASSRDLDQPQH
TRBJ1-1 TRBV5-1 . ASSLAAGNTEAF
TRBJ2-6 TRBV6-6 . ASSVLTSSGANVLT
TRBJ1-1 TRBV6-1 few ASSPWGSNTEAF
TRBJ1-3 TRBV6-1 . ASSESQAYRNTIY
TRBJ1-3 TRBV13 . ASSVLQGAGNTIY
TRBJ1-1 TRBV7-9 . ASTGGTEAF
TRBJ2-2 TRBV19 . ASSIEAVYTGELF
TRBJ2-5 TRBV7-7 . ASSPQGSSGTQY
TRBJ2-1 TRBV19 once ASSQGAGEQF
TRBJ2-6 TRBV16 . ASSQSRNSGANVLT
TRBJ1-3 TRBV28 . ASKTPHAGNTIY
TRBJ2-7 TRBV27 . ASRRTPGSYEQY
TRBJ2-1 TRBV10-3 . AITSTGYSYNEQF
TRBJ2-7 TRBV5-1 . ASSLNIGSYEQY
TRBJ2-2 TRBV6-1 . ASSVGQPTPNTGELF
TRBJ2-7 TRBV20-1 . SARGYNEQY
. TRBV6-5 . ASSYSGSEQY
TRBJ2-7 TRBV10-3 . ATGTSYEQY
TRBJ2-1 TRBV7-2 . ASSPGVAYNEQF
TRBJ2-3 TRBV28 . ASSGGLSGLTDTQY
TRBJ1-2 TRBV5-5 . ASSFHPPLTPGNGYT
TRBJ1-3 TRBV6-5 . ASRRQGIDGNTIY
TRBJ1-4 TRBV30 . AWSVGEKLF
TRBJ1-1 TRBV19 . ASRTGTRFEAF
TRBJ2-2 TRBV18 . ASSPTRNTGELF
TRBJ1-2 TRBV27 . ASSASGGNFYGYT
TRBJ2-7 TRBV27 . ASSPTSQLVHEQY
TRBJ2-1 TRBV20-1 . SHLANEQF
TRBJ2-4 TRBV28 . ASSFGDRGRLPKNIQY
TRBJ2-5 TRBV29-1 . SVDPGQGAFETQY
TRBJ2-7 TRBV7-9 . ASSEGLAGVEQY
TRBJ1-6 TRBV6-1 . ASSVQEYNSPLH
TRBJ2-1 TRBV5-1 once ASSATEVPYNEQF
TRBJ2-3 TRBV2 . ASSDLPGGTDTQY